The 2 T cell receptor beta chains below were found in one sample sequenced in a study of shared clonotypes between healthy human individuals. Sequenced by immunoSEQ multiplex PCR; TCRdb stores in-frame clones only, minus some. The table includes under 150,000 clones, around 66% detected once. Input material: memory CD8+ T cells sorted from blood. Subset meaning: CD45RO+ cells pooled with CCR7-negative TemRA cells. These receptor sequences come from a woman aged 25-40 years in good health.

The CDR3 reads CASSFPLSSGRTTSYEQYF. The CDR3 nucleotides read TGTGCCAGCAGTTTCCCGTTAAGTAGCGGGAGGACCACCTCCTACGAGCAGTACTTC. The chain couples TRBV28 to TRBJ2-7, with TRBD2 matching over 10 bases. Trimming removed 3 bases from V and 0 bases from J; junction bases left unmatched: 14. There are 19 residues in the CDR3. CDR1 is MDHEN and CDR2 is SYDVKM in the germline V gene.

The chain joins TRBV4-1 to TRBJ1-4; D gene unclear. Trimming pared 3 bases from V and 13 bases from J, leaving 15 bases between. From germline, CDR1 is MGHRA and CDR2 YSYEKL. This CDR3 region has 13 residues. The CDR3 region has the DNA TGCGCCAGCAGCCAGGGCCGGCGGGTGGGACTGTTTTTT. Translated, it gives CASSQGRRVGLFF.